The T cell receptor (beta chain) described here comes from a study of metastatic and nonmetastatic thyroid tumors. General study findings and limits: It was reported that TCR beta diversity was significantly higher in malignant thyroid tumors than benign nodules, in blood and tumor.

V lost 4 bases and J 1 base, leaving 7 bases between the germline ends. CDR1 is GTSNPN, CDR2 SVGIG, per germline (reference sequence). This CDR3 is built from 12 residues. This clone is termed medium-sized (0.01 to 0.1%). Its antigen is still unknown. TCRdb re-called the PCR reads through MiXCR. The data contain approximately 3,000 clones, less than 40% of them seen just once; the ten biggest clones take up around 14%. All patients reached thyroid surgery having received no treatment beforehand. J is TRBJ1-1 and V is TRBV30, with D tentatively TRBD1 (6 bases). This clonotype was sampled from a male donor with papillary thyroid cancer or a benign thyroid nodule (not recorded which). Some clones in this sample may be carry-over from other donors' samples. The sample was adjacent normal tissue. CDR3 DNA: TGTGCCTGGATACAGGGGAACACTGAAGCTTTCTTT. Its protein product is CAWIQGNTEAFF.